This T cell receptor (beta chain) was captured in a study of human T cells and chemical hapten exposure. Sample time point: pre-sensitization, week 0. Treatment in this sample: therapeutic diphenylcyclopropenone sensitization with weekly scalp DPC. V gave up 1 base and J gave up 8 bases, with 8 bases separating them. This CDR3 comprises 12 residues. In germline, CDR1 is MNHEY, CDR2 SVGEGT. From the RACE reads, TCRdb called clonotypes with MiXCR, one entry per CDR3 protein. Counted here are more than 300,000 distinct CDR3 sequences, approximately 5.8% occurring once; the ten biggest clones make up about 8.7%.

The chain is built from TRBV6-2 or TRBV6-3 and TRBJ1-2, with D unresolved. The sequence was obtained from a woman aged 18-29 years with alopecia areata. Some clones in this sample may be carry-over from other donors' samples. The material sequenced was whole blood, taken in connection with sensitization to the hapten diphenylcyclopropenone (DPC). Here the CDR3 reads CASSYLLEGYTF. In DNA, the CDR3 is TGTGCCAGCAGTTACTTGTTGGAGGGCTACACCTTC.